A selection of T cell receptor beta chains follows, all from one sample in a study of long-term antiretroviral therapy in people with HIV. Here immunoSEQ multiplex PCR was the method, and the copy in TCRdb shows in-frame clones only, minus some. This sample carries some 47,000 clones, more than 90% of them seen once, and the ten largest clones take around 2.7%. The specimen comprised unsorted PBMCs, sampled 3.7 years after starting antiretroviral therapy. Receptor source: a woman aged 45 to 65 with HIV. Each CDR3 is given with its conserved first and last residue. The D gene is left open where the match is weak. Where a row states a size, it is once, few, many or the class of an expanded clone; other rows omit it.

clone_size,j_call,v_call,d_call,cdr3_nt,cdr3_aa
-,TRBJ1-1,TRBV11-2,-,TGTGCCAGCAGCTCAGGCAACCCCGCGGTCACTGAAGCTTTCTTT,CASSSGNPAVTEAFF
-,TRBJ1-3,TRBV29-1,-,TGCAGCGTCAGTCCAACCATGGGAAACACCATATATTTT,CSVSPTMGNTIYF
-,TRBJ2-7,TRBV29-1,-,TGCAGCGTGATACTACGGAGCTCCTACGAGCAGTACTTC,CSVILRSSYEQYF
-,TRBJ1-1,TRBV9,-,TGTGCCAGCAGCGTATCTAGGGGGAAGCTGGCTGAAGCTTTCTTT,CASSVSRGKLAEAFF
-,TRBJ2-2,TRBV9,-,TGTGCCAGCAGCGTAGATGGGGGTCCCGGAAGGGGCACCGGGGAGCTGTTTTTT,CASSVDGGPGRGTGELFF
-,TRBJ2-7,TRBV27,-,TGTGCCAGCAGTCTCCGGGCCCCCGCCTACGAGCAGTACTTC,CASSLRAPAYEQYF
-,TRBJ2-1,TRBV11-3,-,TGTGCCAGCAGCTTGGACAGCTCCTACAATGAGCAGTTCTTC,CASSLDSSYNEQFF
-,TRBJ1-1,TRBV5-5,-,TGTGCCAGCTGCCGAGATCTGAACACTGAAGCTTTCTTT,CASCRDLNTEAFF
-,TRBJ1-5,TRBV30,-,TGTGCCATGGCGTCCGGGGGCAATCAGCCCCAGCATTTT,CAMASGGNQPQHF
-,TRBJ2-7,TRBV19,TRBD1,TGTGCCACAAGACAGGGGACCTCCTACGAGCAGTACTTC,CATRQGTSYEQYF
-,TRBJ2-3,TRBV5-1,TRBD2,TGCGCCAGCAGAATTTACGGGGGGTACACAGATACGCAGTATTTT,CASRIYGGYTDTQYF
-,TRBJ1-2,TRBV7-6,TRBD1,TGTGCCAGCAGCCCGGACAGGGGCAACTATGGCTACACCTTC,CASSPDRGNYGYTF
once,TRBJ2-6,TRBV5-4,-,TGTGCCAGCACCCCCAGGGGGGCAAATAAGGGCTCTGGGGCCAACGTCCTGACTTTC,CASTPRGANKGSGANVLTF
-,TRBJ1-6,TRBV23-1,-,TGCGCCAGCACTAAAAGGGGGTCAGGGGATTCACCCCTCCACTTT,CASTKRGSGDSPLHF
-,TRBJ2-7,TRBV7-9,-,TGTGCCAGCCGGTATGACCGAACAGGGGAGGACGAGCAGTACTTC,CASRYDRTGEDEQYF
-,TRBJ1-4,TRBV15,-,TGTGCCACCAGCAGGGCCCCGACAGGTCGGACTAATGAAAAACTGTTTTTT,CATSRAPTGRTNEKLFF
-,TRBJ1-1,TRBV2,TRBD1,TGTGCCAGCAGTGGGACAGGGGGCGTCACTGAAGCTTTCTTT,CASSGTGGVTEAFF
-,TRBJ2-3,TRBV6-1,-,TGTGCCAGCGCCAGCCGCACAGATACGCAGTATTTT,CASASRTDTQYF
once,TRBJ2-7,TRBV7-2,TRBD1,TGTGCCAGCAGCTTAGTAGGGACAGGGACCTACGAGCAGTACTTC,CASSLVGTGTYEQYF
once,TRBJ2-2,TRBV27,TRBD2,TGTGCCAGCAGTTTTAGTATTCCGGGACTAGCGGGCGGGGAGCTGTTTTTT,CASSFSIPGLAGGELFF
-,TRBJ1-1,TRBV19,-,TGTGCCAGTAGTGTAGACAGTCCCTCCAAAGCTTTCTTT,CASSVDSPSKAFF
-,TRBJ1-1,TRBV5-1,-,TGCGCCAGCAGCTTGGCGGTCGGGGGGGGTACTGAAGCTTTCTTT,CASSLAVGGGTEAFF
-,TRBJ1-4,TRBV4-1,-,TGCGCCAGCAGCCAACGTTCAACTAATGAAAAACTGTTTTTT,CASSQRSTNEKLFF
-,TRBJ1-1,TRBV6-4,-,TGTGCCAGCAGAGCCCTTCCGGGGGCTGTCACTGAAGCTTTCTTT,CASRALPGAVTEAFF
-,TRBJ2-5,TRBV11-2,-,TGTGCCAGCAGCTTAGCAGGGGTGGTCCAAGAGACCCAGTACTTC,CASSLAGVVQETQYF
-,TRBJ2-1,TRBV6-6,TRBD2,TGTGCCAGCAGTCCTAGCGGGGACCGTGATGAGCAGTTCTTC,CASSPSGDRDEQFF
-,TRBJ2-7,TRBV5-8,-,TGTGCCAGCAGCCTTAGGGGACCGAGATACGAGCAGTACTTC,CASSLRGPRYEQYF